Listed below are T cell receptor beta chains from one sample, sequenced in a study of regulatory T cells in long-lasting Graves disease. Each CDR3 protein gets one entry after TCRdb re-called the multiplex PCR reads with MiXCR. Here the sample spans 400,000 to 650,000 distinct CDR3 sequences, 15% to 20% being singletons. The data also belong to a second study, concerning T cells in Graves' hyperthyroidism and ophthalmopathy.

The sequencing used peripheral blood mononuclear cells (PBMCs), collected at new diagnosis, from a patient treated with antithyroid drugs. These receptor sequences come from a woman aged 40 to 65 with Graves disease. Each CDR3 is given with its conserved first and last residue. Each record gives: V gene, D gene, J gene, clone size, CDR3 DNA, CDR3 protein. The D gene is left open where the match is weak. Size values are once, few and many counts, or a class for expanded clones, and some rows have none.

>TRBV5-6|NA|TRBJ1-6|NA
TGTGCCAGCAGCTTGGACTCAGGGTTGGATTCACCCCTCCACTTT
CASSLDSGLDSPLHF
>TRBV5-1|NA|TRBJ1-1|many
TGCGCCAGCAGCTGGGGGGCCAGGGTGGACACTGAAGCTTTCTTT
CASSWGARVDTEAFF
>TRBV6-1|TRBD1|TRBJ2-7|many
TGTGCCAGCCAGCCCTCCCCGGGACAGGGCTCCTACGAGCAGTACTTC
CASQPSPGQGSYEQYF
>TRBV3-1|NA|TRBJ2-7|few
TGTGCCAGCAGCCTTTTACCTGAGGTCTACGAGCAGTACTTC
CASSLLPEVYEQYF
>TRBV15|TRBD1|TRBJ1-6|NA
TGTGCCACCAGCAGGGAGACAGGGCTACCCCTCCACTTT
CATSRETGLPLHF
>TRBV12-3/TRBV12-4|NA|TRBJ1-5|few
TGTGCCAGCAGTTTAGGCCCACCTGGGGGTATACGCAATCAGCCCCAGCATTTT
CASSLGPPGGIRNQPQHF
>TRBV18|NA|TRBJ1-4|many
TGTGCCAGCTCACCGTTACAGAGAAGGAATGAAAAACTGTTTTTT
CASSPLQRRNEKLFF
>TRBV4-1|NA|TRBJ1-2|NA
TGCGCCAGCAGCCAAGATCTCGGCAGAGCCTATGGCTACACCTTC
CASSQDLGRAYGYTF
>TRBV10-3|NA|TRBJ2-7|many
TGTGCCACCTGGGACGGTACCTACGAGCAGTACTTC
CATWDGTYEQYF
>TRBV7-9|TRBD1|TRBJ1-6|NA
TGTGCCAGCAGCTTAGAACAGGGGATTAATTCACCCCTCCACTTT
CASSLEQGINSPLHF
>TRBV2|NA|TRBJ2-3|few
TGTGCCAGCAGGGTGGGTAGAACAGATACGCAGTATTTT
CASRVGRTDTQYF
>TRBV20-1|NA|TRBJ1-1|NA
TGCAGTGCCGCCCCCCCGGGCGGGGGCACTGAAGCTTTCTTT
CSAAPPGGGTEAFF
>TRBV5-1|TRBD1|TRBJ1-1|NA
TGCGCCAGCAGCACGACAGGGAACATGAACACTGAAGCTTTCTTT
CASSTTGNMNTEAFF
>TRBV4-1|TRBD1|TRBJ1-5|NA
TGCGCCAGCAGCCCTGGACAGGGCGGGGGCAGCAATCAGCCCCAGCATTTT
CASSPGQGGGSNQPQHF
>TRBV6-2/TRBV6-3|NA|TRBJ2-3|few
TGTGCCAGCAGTGAACCCTGGACAGCGCCCACAGATACGCAGTATTTT
CASSEPWTAPTDTQYF
>TRBV7-2|NA|TRBJ2-5|NA
TGTGCCAGCAGCTTCAAGTACGGGGAGACCCAGTACTTC
CASSFKYGETQYF
>TRBV20-1|NA|TRBJ2-7|many
TGCAGTGCCCCTAGACTCAAGACTAATCCTTACGAGCAGTACTTC
CSAPRLKTNPYEQYF
>TRBV4-1|NA|TRBJ2-4|NA
TGCGCCAGCAGCCAAGAGGATCTGGGGCAGGGTGACATTCAGTACTTC
CASSQEDLGQGDIQYF
>TRBV6-1|NA|TRBJ1-5|many
TGTGCCAGCAGACGGACACTTGGGGATAGCAATCAGCCCCAGCATTTT
CASRRTLGDSNQPQHF
>TRBV29-1|TRBD1|TRBJ1-2|NA
TGCAGCGTACAGGACAGGGGGCTCTATGGCTACACCTTC
CSVQDRGLYGYTF
>TRBV14|NA|TRBJ2-7|few
TGTGCCAGCAGCCACGTAGGATTTTTGGGGGACTACGAGCAGTACTTC
CASSHVGFLGDYEQYF
>TRBV11-3|NA|TRBJ2-5|many
TGTGCCAGCAGCTCTCAACTAGCGACCCAGTACTTC
CASSSQLATQYF
>TRBV7-3|TRBD2|TRBJ2-1|NA
TGTGCCAGCAGCTTGGGACTAGCGGGGGGGCCCCTCTACAATGAGCAGTTCTTC
CASSLGLAGGPLYNEQFF
>TRBV5-1|TRBD2|TRBJ2-1|many
TGTGCCAGCAGCTCACGACTAGCGGGGGGGCCCAATGAGCAGTTCTTC
CASSSRLAGGPNEQFF
>TRBV12-3/TRBV12-4|NA|TRBJ2-7|NA
TGTGCCAGCAGGTTGTCGGGGCCCTACGAGCAGTACTTC
CASRLSGPYEQYF